Below are 26 T cell receptor beta chains sequenced from a single sample in a study of T cells in tuberculosis. TCRdb's table, derived via immunoSEQ multiplex PCR, lists solely in-frame clones and lacks some. The table records about 40,000 clones, 90% to 95% of them present only once. Sequenced: PBMCs. These receptors originate from a donor between 10 and 35 years old with latent tuberculosis or without tuberculosis infection. Some clones in this sample may be carry-over from other donors' samples.

The chain combines TRBV4-3 with TRBJ1-1, with TRBD1 matching over 9 bases. Germline-derived CDR1 and CDR2 are LGHNA and YSLEER. V lost 2 bases to trimming and J lost 2 bases; unmatched junction nucleotides: 15. The CDR3 is 19 residues long. The CDR3 DNA is TGCGCCAGCAGCCAACTGTTGGGAGATCTGGGACAGGGAAACACTGAAGCTTTCTTT. Encoded protein: CASSQLLGDLGQGNTEAFF.

The rearrangement uses TRBV4-3 and TRBJ1-5, with a weak D call TRBD1 (6 bases). V lost 3 bases and J lost 7, with 13 bases in between. This CDR3 comprises 14 residues. Germline-derived CDR1 and CDR2 are LGHNA and YSLEER. CDR3 loop: CASSQSTGFQPQHF. The CDR3 nucleotides are TGCGCCAGCAGCCAGTCTACAGGGTTCCAGCCCCAGCATTTT.

This chain connects TRBV21-1 to TRBJ2-2; TRBD2 is the table's D call and was not checked against the DNA. TRBV21-1 is a known pseudogene. This CDR3 region has 12 residues. The CDR3 DNA reads TGTGCCAGCAGCAAAGGTCGCGGGGAGCTGTTTTTT. It encodes CASSKGRGELFF.

This sequence joins TRBV9 and TRBJ1-6, with 7 bases identical to TRBD1. J was trimmed by 7 bases and V by 3 bases; bases with no gene match: 4. Germline CDR1 SGDLS, CDR2 YYNGEE. CDR3 length equals 14 residues. CDR3 amino acids: CASSEGGQNSPLHF. In nucleotides, the CDR3 is TGTGCCAGCAGCGAAGGGGGCCAGAATTCACCCCTCCACTTT.

The chain is built from TRBV6-5 and TRBJ1-2, with D unclear. V was pared by 0 bases and J by 3 bases, with 8 bases between. The CDR3 consists of 14 residues. The germline CDR1 and CDR2 sequences are MNHEY and SVGAGI. CDR3 sequence (DNA): TGTGCCAGCAGTTACTCGGGCAGATACTATGGCTACACCTTC. The encoded protein is CASSYSGRYYGYTF.

This clone was seen once. The chain combines TRBV19 with TRBJ2-7; 8 bases align to TRBD2. This CDR3 spans 14 amino acids. CDR1 is LNHDA, CDR2 SQIVND, per germline (reference sequence). Losses at the gene ends were 1 base for V and 4 bases for J; bases not matched to a gene: 3. As DNA, the CDR3 is TGTGCCAGTAGTATAGGCAGCGGGGGTTACGAGCAGTACTTC. Protein product: CASSIGSGGYEQYF.

V and J are TRBV14 and TRBJ2-7; D ambiguous. The CDR3 is made up of 11 amino acids. The germline V gene has CDR1 SGHDN and CDR2 FVKESK. Trimming pared 1 base from V and 7 bases from J, leaving 5 bases between. Written as DNA, the CDR3 is TGTGCCAGCAGCCAAGGCTGGGAGCAGTACGTC. It translates to CASSQGWEQYV.

This chain connects TRBV29-1 to TRBJ2-5; D is uncertain. Trimming pared 6 bases from V and 1 base from J, leaving 24 bases between. Per germline, CDR1 SQVTM and CDR2 ANQGSEA. The CDR3 has 17 residues. This chain's CDR3 is CSVDGLPQQAPQETQYF. CDR3 DNA sequence: TGCAGCGTAGACGGTTTGCCCCAGCAGGCTCCCCAAGAGACCCAGTACTTC. The full variable domain, in which reference TRBV29-1 and TRBJ2-5 provide the parts outside the CDR3, is SAVISQKPSRDICQRGTSLTIQCQVDSQVTMMFWYRQQPGQSLTLIATANQGSEATYESGFVIDKFPISRPNLTFSTLTVSNMSPEDSSIYLCSVDGLPQQAPQETQYFGPGTRLLVL.

The chain is built from TRBV19 and TRBJ2-7, with 7 bases identical to TRBD1. This CDR3 contains 15 residues. Germline CDR1 reads LNHDA; CDR2 reads SQIVND (reference sequence). Trimming at V came to 3 bases and at J to 2 bases, leaving 7 bases not matched to a gene. The CDR3 sequence is CASSISEDRPYEQYV. The CDR3 DNA is TGTGCCAGTAGTATTTCAGAGGACAGGCCCTACGAGCAGTACGTC.

The chain joins TRBV19 to TRBJ1-1; D perhaps matches TRBD1 (5 bases). Germline CDR1 reads LNHDA; CDR2 reads SQIVND (reference sequence). Trimming removed 0 bases from V and 2 bases from J, with 13 bases in between. There are 16 residues in the CDR3. The CDR3 bases are TGTGCCAGTAGTATAGAGGCAGGGTATTCTAACACTGAAGCTTTCTTT. Protein product: CASSIEAGYSNTEAFF. Together with reference TRBV19 and TRBJ1-1, the CDR3 gives the full variable domain: DGGITQSPKYLFRKEGQNVTLSCEQNLNHDAMYWYRQDPGQGLRLIYYSQIVNDFQKGDIAEGYSVSREKKESFPLTVTSAQKNPTAFYLCASSIEAGYSNTEAFFGQGTRLTVV.

The rearrangement links TRBV6-5 to TRBJ1-2; 7 bases are a match to TRBD1. The germline gives CDR1 MNHEY, CDR2 SVGAGI. The CDR3 is 13 residues long. V shed 4 bases, J shed 4 bases, and the junction held 3 bases outside the gene matches. The CDR3 DNA sequence: TGTGCCAGCAGTTCCGACAGGGCCTATGGCTACACCTTC. Amino acid sequence: CASSSDRAYGYTF.

The J gene is TRBJ1-5, the V gene TRBV9; D remains ambiguous. The germline V gene encodes CDR1 SGDLS and CDR2 YYNGEE. The V end lost 0 bases, the J end lost 0 bases, and 7 bases lay between the germline ends. The CDR3 length is 15 residues. The CDR3 reads CASSVGGYSNQPQHF. CDR3 coding DNA: TGTGCCAGCAGCGTAGGAGGATATAGCAATCAGCCCCAGCATTTT.

The gene calls are TRBV4-3 and TRBJ2-1; 7 nucleotides line up with TRBD1. V lost 0 bases to trimming and J lost 6 bases; unmatched junction nucleotides: 5. The length of the CDR3 is 15 residues. Germline CDR1 LGHNA, CDR2 YSLEER. The CDR3 DNA sequence: TGCGCCAGCAGCCAAGACCCGACAGGGCGCAATGAGCAGTTCTTC. This encodes CASSQDPTGRNEQFF.

The chain employs TRBV12-5 and TRBJ1-1; no clear D. Germline CDR1 LGHNT, CDR2 FRNRAP. The V and J ends lost 3 bases and 1 base respectively, with 24 bases between them. This CDR3 region has 19 residues. CDR3 bases: TGTGCTAGTGGTTTTGAGGAGGGTATCGTCGTACCCCAGAACACTGAAGCTTTCTTT. Its protein product is CASGFEEGIVVPQNTEAFF.

The J gene is TRBJ2-7, the V gene TRBV7-9; 10 bases line up with TRBD1. The CDR3 is 14 amino acids. Trimming at V came to 4 bases and at J to 5 bases, leaving 5 bases not matched to a gene. Germline V CDR1 and CDR2: SEHNR, FQNEAQ (reference sequence). CDR3 sequence: CASSSPGTGDEQYF. The CDR3 nucleotides are TGTGCCAGCAGCTCACCGGGGACAGGGGACGAGCAGTACTTC.

The chain is built from TRBV25-1 and TRBJ1-2, with TRBD1 matching over 8 bases. CDR1 and CDR2 from the germline V gene are MGHDK and SYGVNS. The CDR3 extends over 15 amino acids. V was clipped by 6 bases and J by 6 bases; unmatched bases: 12. The CDR3 reads CASSPPGGPSHGYTF. The CDR3 bases are TGTGCCAGCAGCCCCCCAGGGGGCCCCAGTCATGGCTACACCTTC.

This clone was found once. The rearrangement joins TRBV19 to TRBJ1-2, with 9 bases lining up with TRBD1. Germline loops: CDR1 LNHDA, CDR2 SQIVND (reference sequence). After removal of 5 bases from V and 3 bases from J, the junction contained 7 bases not matched to a gene. This CDR3 contains 15 residues. CDR3 region: CASSVVDRGDYGYTF. The CDR3 region has the DNA TGTGCCAGTAGTGTGGTGGACAGGGGCGACTATGGCTACACCTTC. Full variable domain (outside the CDR3, taken from reference TRBV19 and TRBJ1-2): DGGITQSPKYLFRKEGQNVTLSCEQNLNHDAMYWYRQDPGQGLRLIYYSQIVNDFQKGDIAEGYSVSREKKESFPLTVTSAQKNPTAFYLCASSVVDRGDYGYTFGSGTRLTVV.

The CDR3 region has the DNA TGTGCCAGCAGCCAGGGAAGCGGCGGGGTTTTTCAGCCCCAGCATTTT. This codes for CASSQGSGGVFQPQHF. The V call is TRBV7-9, the J call TRBJ1-5, with D possibly TRBD1 on 5 matching bases. Trimming removed 5 bases at V and 6 bases at J, with 20 bases between. This CDR3 is 16 amino acids long. Germline CDR1 and CDR2: SEHNR and FQNEAQ (reference sequence).

This chain connects TRBV13 to TRBJ1-2; no clear D. Germline V CDR1 and CDR2: PRHDT, FYEKMQ (reference sequence). V gave up 5 bases and J gave up 3 bases, with 13 bases separating them. The CDR3 is 14 residues long. Written as DNA, the CDR3 is TGTGCCAGCAGCCAAGTGGGTCGGGACTATGGCTACACCTTC. Amino acids: CASSQVGRDYGYTF.

V gene TRBV6-5 combines with J gene TRBJ1-1; 10 bases match TRBD1. Germline CDR1 MNHEY, CDR2 SVGAGI. V lost 6 bases and J lost 6; bases outside the gene matches: 4. The CDR3 is made up of 13 amino acids. The CDR3 bases are TGTGCCAGCAGACAGACAGGGGGCTCTGAAGCTTTCTTT. Translated: CASRQTGGSEAFF.

The gene calls are TRBV12-2 and TRBJ2-7; TRBD2 was called by the table and not checked on the DNA. TRBV12-2 is classified as a pseudogene. This CDR3 has 16 amino acids. The CDR3 nucleotides read TGTGCAAGTCGCCTAGGGGCGAGTCCGACTAACTACGAGCAGTACTTC. It yields the protein CASRLGASPTNYEQYF.

The V gene is TRBV10-3, the J gene TRBJ1-2; D remains ambiguous. In germline, CDR1 is ENHRY, CDR2 SYGVKD. The length of the CDR3 is 13 residues. Trimming took 5 bases from V and 4 from J, leaving 11 bases between them. The CDR3 spells CAISQPDTYGYTF. The DNA of the CDR3 is TGTGCCATCAGTCAGCCCGACACCTATGGCTACACCTTC.

V gene TRBV7-2 combines with J gene TRBJ1-2; 10 bases map to TRBD1. The germline V gene has CDR1 SGHTA and CDR2 FQGNSA. V dropped 0 bases and J dropped 6; count of bases not matched to a gene: 4. This CDR3 region has 15 residues. The CDR3 coding sequence is TGTGCCAGCAGCTTAGCGGGACAGGGGATGGATGGCTACACCTTC. It encodes CASSLAGQGMDGYTF.

The rearrangement links TRBV7-2 to TRBJ2-1, with TRBD2 matching 9 bases. The V gene's germline CDR1 is SGHTA and CDR2 FQGNSA. With V trimmed by 1 base and J by 7 bases, 5 bases remained unmatched. The CDR3 sequence is 15 residues long. The CDR3 DNA sequence: TGTGCCAGCAGCTTAGTGGCGGGGGGGCATAATGAGCAGTTCTTC. This codes for CASSLVAGGHNEQFF.

The V and J genes are TRBV4-3 and TRBJ1-1; tentatively, D is TRBD1 (6 bases). CDR3 length: 14 amino acids. Germline CDR1 is LGHNA and CDR2 is YSLEER. V was pared by 1 base and J by 7 bases, with 13 bases between. The CDR3 DNA sequence: TGCGCCAGCAGCCAAGCTGGCGGGGGCCGTGAAGCTTTCTTT. Protein sequence: CASSQAGGGREAFF.

The genes are TRBV19 and TRBJ1-5, with D possibly being TRBD1 (6 bases). There are 14 residues in the CDR3. Germline V lookup: CDR1 LNHDA, CDR2 SQIVND (reference sequence). Trimming removed 3 bases at V and 5 bases at J, with 11 bases between. The CDR3 region is CASSIIGGHQPQHF. The CDR3 region has the DNA TGTGCCAGTAGTATCATCGGGGGGCATCAGCCCCAGCATTTT.